This TCR beta chain was recovered during a study of T cells in Graves' hyperthyroidism and ophthalmopathy. What was amplified from RNA transcripts were TCR beta CDR3 regions. An initial round of RT-PCR targeting the TCR CDR3 relied on the HTBI primer set. Each CDR3 protein is one row after TCRdb ran MiXCR on the multiplex PCR reads. The table lists approximately 330,000 distinct CDR3 sequences, around 23% of them singletons. There are many counts of this clonotype. Around 10 ml of fresh peripheral blood supplied the PBMCs. Sequenced material: blood. The source is a woman between 45 and 60 years old with Graves' hyperthyroidism.

The CDR3 DNA follows: TGTGCCACCAGCAGAGATTTCGGACAGCTTTATGGCTACACCTTC. It codes for CATSRDFGQLYGYTF. V and J are TRBV15 and TRBJ1-2, with a weak D call TRBD1 (6 bases). The CDR3 has 15 amino acids. V lost 0 bases and J lost 5, with 13 bases in between. CDR1 is LNHNV and CDR2 is YYDKDF in the germline V gene (reference sequence).